Listed below are T cell receptor beta chains from one sample, sequenced in a study of chemoradiotherapy in HPV16-positive cancers. Only in-frame clones appear in the TCRdb table, and some are missing; sequencing was by immunoSEQ multiplex PCR. The table includes approximately 11,000 clones, more than 60% detected once. Sample collection occurred from a patient who underwent chemoradiotherapy. The receptors were sampled from a human donor with HPV-associated anogenital cancer. Both conserved end residues are part of each CDR3. Fields, in order: D gene, clone size, V gene, J gene, CDR3 DNA, CDR3 protein. A D gene is named only where the DNA matches it firmly. Clone size is not always given. Where it is, it says once, few, many or a class for expanded clones.

D: TRBD1; size: few; V: TRBV4-3; J: TRBJ1-4; DNA: TGCGCCAGCAGCCTCGATCCTTCCGGGACAGGGAATGAAAAACTGTTTTTT; CDR3: CASSLDPSGTGNEKLFF
D: -; size: -; V: TRBV19; J: TRBJ1-5; DNA: TGTGCCAGTAGTGGGCCCTCGGGGCAGCCCCAGCATTTT; CDR3: CASSGPSGQPQHF
D: -; size: -; V: TRBV18; J: TRBJ1-1; DNA: TGTGCCAGCTCACAATCGACGGGTACTGAAGCTTTCTTT; CDR3: CASSQSTGTEAFF
D: TRBD2; size: -; V: TRBV7-8; J: TRBJ2-3; DNA: TGTGCCAGCAGCCGAGCCTCTGGACTAGCGGCGACAGATACGCAGTATTTT; CDR3: CASSRASGLAATDTQYF
D: TRBD1; size: -; V: TRBV15; J: TRBJ1-4; DNA: TGTGCCACCAGCACTCGCCAGGGGGCGCGGGAAAAACTGTTTTTT; CDR3: CATSTRQGAREKLFF
D: -; size: -; V: TRBV6-1; J: TRBJ1-1; DNA: TGTGCCAGCAGTAACCGGGCAGGCGTGAACACTGAAGCTTTCTTT; CDR3: CASSNRAGVNTEAFF
D: -; size: -; V: TRBV5-6; J: TRBJ1-1; DNA: TGTGCCAGCAGCTTCCCCCAGGGAACTGAAGCTTTCTTT; CDR3: CASSFPQGTEAFF
D: -; size: -; V: TRBV6-6; J: TRBJ1-5; DNA: TGTGCCAGCACTCAGTTCGGAACAGCCTCTCCTCAGCCCCAGCATTTT; CDR3: CASTQFGTASPQPQHF
D: -; size: -; V: TRBV11-2; J: TRBJ1-3; DNA: TGTGCCAGCAGCTTGTTAGCCTCTGGAAACACCATATATTTT; CDR3: CASSLLASGNTIYF
D: -; size: -; V: TRBV5-1; J: TRBJ2-2; DNA: TGCGCCAGCAGCCGGGGGGCCGGCGGGGAGCTGTTTTTT; CDR3: CASSRGAGGELFF
D: -; size: once; V: TRBV2; J: TRBJ2-3; DNA: TGTGCCAGCAGTGAATACTACCGGAGTGGGACTTACCTTAAGGATACGCAGTATTTT; CDR3: CASSEYYRSGTYLKDTQYF
D: TRBD1; size: -; V: TRBV4-1; J: TRBJ2-4; DNA: TGCGCCAGCAGCCAAGATTGGGGCTTACAGGGGCTAGCCAAAAACATTCAGTACTTC; CDR3: CASSQDWGLQGLAKNIQYF
D: -; size: -; V: TRBV21-1; J: TRBJ2-5; DNA: TGTGCCAGCAGCAATGCCTGGACACTCCCGCAAGAGACCCAGTACTTC; CDR3: CASSNAWTLPQETQYF
D: -; size: -; V: TRBV9; J: TRBJ1-5; DNA: TGTGCCAGCAGCGTTTCGTACAGTAGCAATCAGCCCCAGCATTTT; CDR3: CASSVSYSSNQPQHF
D: -; size: few; V: TRBV2; J: TRBJ1-2; DNA: TGTGCCAGCACCAGAACTCTATATGGCTACACCTTC; CDR3: CASTRTLYGYTF
D: -; size: -; V: TRBV18; J: TRBJ1-1; DNA: TGTGCCAGCTCATTTTGGAACACTGAAGCTTTCTTT; CDR3: CASSFWNTEAFF
D: TRBD1; size: -; V: TRBV2; J: TRBJ2-6; DNA: TGTGCCACAGGACAGGGGGCTAGTGGGGCCAACGTCCTGACTTTC; CDR3: CATGQGASGANVLTF
D: -; size: -; V: TRBV5-1; J: TRBJ2-7; DNA: TGCGCCAGCAGCGCCGAAGGACGGAGCTCCTACGAGCAGTACTTC; CDR3: CASSAEGRSSYEQYF
D: TRBD1; size: -; V: TRBV5-6; J: TRBJ1-2; DNA: TGTGCCAGCAGCTCGGGACAGACCAAAGGCTACACCTTC; CDR3: CASSSGQTKGYTF
D: -; size: -; V: TRBV5-4; J: TRBJ1-2; DNA: TGTGCCAGCAGCTCTACAGCCTATGGCTACACCTTC; CDR3: CASSSTAYGYTF
D: -; size: -; V: TRBV18; J: TRBJ2-7; DNA: TGTGCCAGCTCACCACCGTCGGGTACCGGATACGAGCAGTACTTC; CDR3: CASSPPSGTGYEQYF
D: -; size: once; V: TRBV10-2; J: TRBJ1-1; DNA: TGCGCCAGCAGTGAGCAGGGAAACACTGAAGCTTTCTTT; CDR3: CASSEQGNTEAFF
D: -; size: -; V: TRBV4-1; J: TRBJ2-2; DNA: TGCGCCAGCAGCCCAGATGTGAGGGCCGGGGAGCTGTTTTTT; CDR3: CASSPDVRAGELFF
D: -; size: -; V: TRBV30; J: TRBJ2-3; DNA: TGTGCCTGGAGCGGGGGGACAGGAGGGACAGATACGCAGTATTTT; CDR3: CAWSGGTGGTDTQYF
D: -; size: -; V: TRBV21-1; J: TRBJ2-2; DNA: TGTGCCAGCCGCCCCGGGACAGCGAACACCGGGGAGCTGTTTTTT; CDR3: CASRPGTANTGELFF
D: -; size: -; V: TRBV7-8; J: TRBJ1-1; DNA: TGTGCCAGCAGCTTACAGAACACTGAAGCTTTCTTT; CDR3: CASSLQNTEAFF
D: TRBD2; size: -; V: TRBV7-2; J: TRBJ2-3; DNA: TGTGCCAGCAGCTCCAAAGCGGGGAGAACAGATACGCAGTATTTT; CDR3: CASSSKAGRTDTQYF
D: -; size: -; V: TRBV6-1; J: TRBJ1-4; DNA: TGTGCCAGCAGACGTTTAGAGACAGCCAACGAAAAACTGTTTTTT; CDR3: CASRRLETANEKLFF
D: TRBD1; size: -; V: TRBV5-6; J: TRBJ1-2; DNA: TGTGCCAGCAGCTTGCCCGGGACAGGGATTAACTATGGCTACACCTTC; CDR3: CASSLPGTGINYGYTF
D: -; size: once; V: TRBV11-3; J: TRBJ1-2; DNA: TGTGCCAGCAGCCCCGGGACATTTGGCTACACCTTC; CDR3: CASSPGTFGYTF
D: -; size: few; V: TRBV7-9; J: TRBJ1-2; DNA: TGTGCCAGCAGAGAAGCAGGGGTAGAAAATGGCTACACCTTC; CDR3: CASREAGVENGYTF
D: -; size: -; V: TRBV27; J: TRBJ2-1; DNA: TGTGCCAGCAGTTTAAGAGGGTACAATGAGCAGTTCTTC; CDR3: CASSLRGYNEQFF
D: TRBD1; size: few; V: TRBV19; J: TRBJ1-5; DNA: TGTGCCAGTATGGGGACAGGGGAGGTTCGTCAGCCCCAGCATTTT; CDR3: CASMGTGEVRQPQHF
D: TRBD1; size: -; V: TRBV2; J: TRBJ1-1; DNA: TGTGCCAGCAGTCAAGGGACAGGGGGTGACACTGAAGCTTTCTTT; CDR3: CASSQGTGGDTEAFF
D: -; size: -; V: TRBV11-3; J: TRBJ2-6; DNA: TGTGCCAGCAGCTTAATTCAGGCCCGGGACTCTGGGGCCAACGTCCTGACTTTC; CDR3: CASSLIQARDSGANVLTF
D: -; size: -; V: TRBV6-5; J: TRBJ1-6; DNA: TGTGCCAGCAATGGGGGTTCCAATTCACCCCTCCACTTT; CDR3: CASNGGSNSPLHF
D: -; size: -; V: TRBV5-4; J: TRBJ2-1; DNA: TGTGCCAGCAGCTTTCCGGGACAAAGTCAGGCTGAGCAGTTCTTC; CDR3: CASSFPGQSQAEQFF
D: TRBD2; size: -; V: TRBV2; J: TRBJ2-1; DNA: TGTGCCAGCAGGAGCGGGGGGGCGGCCAATGAGCAGTTCTTC; CDR3: CASRSGGAANEQFF
D: TRBD1; size: -; V: TRBV5-1; J: TRBJ2-3; DNA: TGCGCCAGCAGCCCGGGACAGGGGATGGATACGCAGTATTTT; CDR3: CASSPGQGMDTQYF
D: -; size: -; V: TRBV7-2; J: TRBJ2-1; DNA: TGTGCCAGCAGCCAGCCCGAAGGTAGGAGGTCCTACAATGAGCAGTTCTTC; CDR3: CASSQPEGRRSYNEQFF
D: -; size: -; V: TRBV11-2; J: TRBJ2-7; DNA: TGTGCCAGCAGCTTTAGCCTCAACGAGCAGTACTTC; CDR3: CASSFSLNEQYF
D: TRBD2; size: few; V: TRBV18; J: TRBJ2-5; DNA: TGTGCCAGCTCCCCCGGGACTAGCATCGCGCAGACCCAGTACTTC; CDR3: CASSPGTSIAQTQYF
D: -; size: -; V: TRBV2; J: TRBJ2-2; DNA: TGTGCCAGCAGTGCTGGGACATTGAACACCGGGGAGCTGTTTTTT; CDR3: CASSAGTLNTGELFF
D: -; size: once; V: TRBV7-3; J: TRBJ2-3; DNA: TGTGCCAGCAGCGGTGGGGGTCCAGATACGCAGTATTTT; CDR3: CASSGGGPDTQYF
D: TRBD1; size: -; V: TRBV5-4; J: TRBJ2-5; DNA: TGTGCCAGCAGTACGGGACAGGATAGAGAGACCCAGTACTTC; CDR3: CASSTGQDRETQYF
D: -; size: -; V: TRBV10-3; J: TRBJ1-4; DNA: TGTGCCATCAGTGACCTTCCCTTTACAACTAATGAAAAACTGTTTTTT; CDR3: CAISDLPFTTNEKLFF
D: TRBD1; size: -; V: TRBV5-6; J: TRBJ1-6; DNA: TGTGCCAGCAGCTTGGTAGGGGCCGGGACAGGGTCTAATTCACCCCTCCACTTT; CDR3: CASSLVGAGTGSNSPLHF
D: -; size: once; V: TRBV2; J: TRBJ1-1; DNA: TGTGCCAGCATGCAGGGGCTGGAGGCTTTCTTT; CDR3: CASMQGLEAFF
D: TRBD2; size: -; V: TRBV11-2; J: TRBJ2-5; DNA: TGTGCCAGCAGCATACAGCGGGGGGGCCAAGAGACCCAGTACTTC; CDR3: CASSIQRGGQETQYF
D: TRBD2; size: -; V: TRBV19; J: TRBJ2-7; DNA: TGTGCCAGTAGTATCGGGGGGGACTACGAGCAGTACTTC; CDR3: CASSIGGDYEQYF
D: -; size: -; V: TRBV27; J: TRBJ2-1; DNA: TGTGCCAGCAGTTTACTCCTGAGGGGTGGTGGAAATGAGCAGTTCTTC; CDR3: CASSLLLRGGGNEQFF
D: -; size: once; V: TRBV5-1; J: TRBJ2-2; DNA: TGCGCCAGCAGCTTAGGCAGTCTAAACACCGGGGAGCTGTTTTTT; CDR3: CASSLGSLNTGELFF
D: -; size: -; V: TRBV21-1; J: TRBJ2-7; DNA: TGTGCCAGCAGCAAAAAGGGACGGGAAGTGGTCGGATACGAGCAGTACTTC; CDR3: CASSKKGREVVGYEQYF
D: TRBD1; size: -; V: TRBV6-5; J: TRBJ1-1; DNA: TGTGCCAGCAGTTACGCAGGGGGCTCCACTGAAGCTTTCTTT; CDR3: CASSYAGGSTEAFF
D: TRBD1; size: few; V: TRBV29-1; J: TRBJ1-2; DNA: TGCAGCGTTATAACACAGGGGGAGGGCTATGGCTACACCTTC; CDR3: CSVITQGEGYGYTF
D: TRBD2; size: -; V: TRBV5-4; J: TRBJ2-1; DNA: TGTGCCAGCAGCTTGGGGGCCCTTAGCGGGGCGAAATACAATGAGCAGTTCTTC; CDR3: CASSLGALSGAKYNEQFF
D: -; size: once; V: TRBV5-1; J: TRBJ2-1; DNA: TGCGCCAGCAGCACTCGCGCCTACAATGAGCAGTTCTTC; CDR3: CASSTRAYNEQFF